The rows below give T cell receptor beta chains drawn from one sample of a study of beta chain features in type 1 diabetes. Assay used: immunoSEQ multiplex PCR; TCRdb lists only in-frame clones, some missing. The sample yields a few hundred thousand clones, around 12% seen once. The sequencing input was naive CD4+ T cells from blood. The receptors come from a woman between 18 and 29 years old with type 1 diabetes. Both conserved end residues are trimmed from each CDR3.

TRBJ2-3,TRBV6-6,ASSDRGIRADTQY
TRBJ2-7,TRBV14,ASSQDGVAYEQY
TRBJ2-1,TRBV11-2,ASSLVSGRVINEQF
TRBJ2-1,TRBV5-4,ASSAAWSGDLNEQF
TRBJ2-7,TRBV7-9,ASSPRLAQVDYGEQY
TRBJ2-2,TRBV28,AIPRTSGSGELF
TRBJ2-3,TRBV30,AWSVGLAYTQY
TRBJ2-6,TRBV18,ASSLTGQGSPGANVLT
TRBJ2-5,TRBV6-6,ASSRRMRETQY
TRBJ1-3,TRBV11-2,ASSLDRDSSIY
TRBJ1-1,TRBV5-1,ASSLGGSTEAF
TRBJ2-1,TRBV19,ASSDRDNYNEQF
TRBJ2-7,TRBV7-2,ASSRGQGGYEQY
TRBJ2-5,TRBV9,ASSVGLAGGGGQETQY
TRBJ2-7,TRBV5-1,ASSRTAGTPYEQY
TRBJ1-6,TRBV21-1,ASSKARTGRDSPLH
TRBJ2-1,TRBV6-5,ASSSVTGGYNEQF
TRBJ1-5,TRBV27,ASSPLSGVFQPQH
TRBJ2-2,TRBV7-9,ASSLGTAFTGELF
TRBJ2-7,TRBV7-9,ASSFQGSSYEQY
TRBJ2-5,TRBV5-6,ASSPGTSWQETQY
TRBJ2-1,TRBV5-4,ASSGQGFWEQF
TRBJ2-1,TRBV7-9,ASSLGGGIDEQF
TRBJ2-1,TRBV6-5,ASFGLANGGEQF
TRBJ1-2,TRBV7-6,ASSPNVGEYGYT
TRBJ1-1,TRBV30,AWSVGTGTAF
TRBJ1-1,TRBV7-3,ASSTLDGEAF
TRBJ1-4,TRBV30,AWSRGREEKLF
TRBJ2-1,TRBV5-1,ASSLVGHQF
TRBJ2-4,TRBV30,AWGGRGGNIQY
TRBJ1-1,TRBV2,ASIAARDRVNTEAF
TRBJ2-1,TRBV30,AWSLLAGTPEQF
TRBJ2-2,TRBV6-1,ASTTGNTGELF
TRBJ2-3,TRBV4-1,ASSQPTRARWGTDTQY
TRBJ1-1,TRBV2,AVKGVVYTEAF
TRBJ2-5,TRBV7-2,ASSPTSGAQETQY
TRBJ2-6,TRBV19,ASIGDSGANVLT
TRBJ2-1,TRBV14,ASSPGQGYGNEQF
TRBJ2-1,TRBV10-3,AISGGLENYNEQF
TRBJ1-1,TRBV30,VQARGTTEAF
TRBJ2-3,TRBV20-1,SARDREGQY
TRBJ2-3,TRBV5-6,ASSVRAGALTDTQY
TRBJ1-1,TRBV25-1,ASSLNTEAF
TRBJ2-7,TRBV5-1,ASSLLTGTGAYEQY
TRBJ1-5,TRBV2,ASSENQGNQPQH
TRBJ2-7,TRBV28,ASSSGGQNYEQY
TRBJ2-3,TRBV4-3,ASSRRDGQGPDTQY
TRBJ1-1,TRBV28,ASSSGAGGNTEAF